This TCR beta chain originates from a study of shared clonotypes between healthy human individuals. Study in general: For every donor, three CD4 naive, three CD4 memory, two CD8 naive and one CD8 memory plates were used. Whole-study findings and limits: At large depth, rarefaction still showed sorted-subset sequencing to be incomplete. Clonotype sharing across donors was expected to vary with sequencing depth.

Cells designated naive CD8 were CD45RO-negative and were positively selected for CCR7, with terminally differentiated effector memory CD45RA+ cells excluded. The genomic DNA of each subset was split evenly across several immunoSEQ plates. Some clones are missing from TCRdb's copy, which holds only in-frame ones; the method was immunoSEQ multiplex PCR. The sample has about 680,000 clones, about 90% seen once. About this clone itself: Its antigen is currently unknown. Other DNA sequences in the sample encode the same CDR3.

This sequence originates from a man aged 25 to 40 in good health. Sequencing was done on a sample of naive CD8+ T cells sorted from blood.

The CDR3: CASSLTGSPYEQYF. CDR3 nucleotide sequence: TGTGCCAGCAGTCTTACGGGGAGTCCATACGAGCAGTACTTC. The rearrangement uses TRBV27 and TRBJ2-7, with D possibly being TRBD2 (5 bases). This CDR3 spans 14 amino acids. Trimming stripped 5 bases from V and 4 bases from J, with 15 bases between. CDR1 is MNHEY, CDR2 SMNVEV, per germline (reference sequence).